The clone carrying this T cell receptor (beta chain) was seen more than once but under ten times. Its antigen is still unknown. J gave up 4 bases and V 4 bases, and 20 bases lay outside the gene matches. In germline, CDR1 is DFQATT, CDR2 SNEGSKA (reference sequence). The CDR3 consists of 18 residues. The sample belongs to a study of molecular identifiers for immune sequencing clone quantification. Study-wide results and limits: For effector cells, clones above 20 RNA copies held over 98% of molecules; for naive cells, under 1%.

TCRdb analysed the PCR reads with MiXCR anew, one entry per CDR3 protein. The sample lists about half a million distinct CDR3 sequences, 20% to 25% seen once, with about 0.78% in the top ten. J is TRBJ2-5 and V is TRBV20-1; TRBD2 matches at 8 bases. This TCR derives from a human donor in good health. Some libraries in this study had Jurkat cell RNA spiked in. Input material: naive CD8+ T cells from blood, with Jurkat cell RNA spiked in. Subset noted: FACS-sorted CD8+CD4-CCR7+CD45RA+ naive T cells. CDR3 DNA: TGCAGTGCTAAATCCCCCCTAGCGGGCGACTTAGTTATAGAGACCCAGTACTTC. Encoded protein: CSAKSPLAGDLVIETQYF.